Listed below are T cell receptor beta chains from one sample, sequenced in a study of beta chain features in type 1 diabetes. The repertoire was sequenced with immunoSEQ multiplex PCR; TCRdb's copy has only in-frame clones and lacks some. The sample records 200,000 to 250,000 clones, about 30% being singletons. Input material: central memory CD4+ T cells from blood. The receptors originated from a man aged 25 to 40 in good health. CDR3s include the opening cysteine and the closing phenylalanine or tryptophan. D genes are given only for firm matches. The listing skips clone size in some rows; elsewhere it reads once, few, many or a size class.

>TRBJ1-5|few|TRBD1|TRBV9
TGTGCCAGCAGCGCGGGACAGGGCTTACCCGGCGGCAATCAGCCCCAGCATTTT
CASSAGQGLPGGNQPQHF
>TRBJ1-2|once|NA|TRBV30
TGTGCCACCCCCGGGGGAACAGGGTTCGGCTACACCTTC
CATPGGTGFGYTF
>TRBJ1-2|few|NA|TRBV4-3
TGCGCCAGCAGCCAAGAGCCGGGGGACCTGCCTGGCTACACCTTC
CASSQEPGDLPGYTF
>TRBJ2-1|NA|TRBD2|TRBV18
TGTGCCAGCTTCCCAGCGGGAGCTGCCAATGAGCAGTTCTTC
CASFPAGAANEQFF
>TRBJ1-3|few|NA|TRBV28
TGTGCCAGCAGTAGTCACAGCTCTGGAAACACCATATATTTT
CASSSHSSGNTIYF
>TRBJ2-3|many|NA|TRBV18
TGTGCCAGCTCACCACGGGAAGATACGCAGTATTTT
CASSPREDTQYF
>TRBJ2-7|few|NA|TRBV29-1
TGCAGCGGTGGGGATCGTGAGCAGTACTTC
CSGGDREQYF
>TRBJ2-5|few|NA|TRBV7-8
TGTGCCAGCAGCTTAGCTGGGGGCGGAGAGACCCAGTACTTC
CASSLAGGGETQYF
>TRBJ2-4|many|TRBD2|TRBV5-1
TGCGCCAGCAGCGAGCAGCGGGGTTCTCTAGCCAAAAACATTCAGTACTTC
CASSEQRGSLAKNIQYF
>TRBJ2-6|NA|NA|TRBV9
TGTGCCAGCAGCGCCAGTCTGGGGGCCAACGTCCTGACTTTC
CASSASLGANVLTF
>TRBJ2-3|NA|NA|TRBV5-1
TGCGCCAGCGGCTTGGGAGGCCCAGATACGCAGTATTTT
CASGLGGPDTQYF